This TCR beta chain stems from a study of blood T cell repertoires in COVID-19. V lost 7 bases, J lost 9 bases, and 6 bases stayed unmatched. The CDR3 has 12 residues. Germline values: CDR1 LNHDA, CDR2 SQIVND (reference sequence). The study assigned cohorts using participant-reported clinical history. How the authors handled the data: Estimation of nucleated cell counts was performed using reference gene primer amplification. Sequencing used immunoSEQ multiplex PCR; TCRdb keeps in-frame clones, though not all of them. The V and J calls and clone size were taken over from that table, and D and trimming were inferred from the DNA. This table has roughly 200,000 clones, around 86% appearing once.

Material: PBMCs or T cells enriched from blood (not recorded which). This sequence was found in a man aged 40-49 years with acute COVID-19. V usage is TRBV19 and J usage is TRBJ2-1; 7 nucleotides align to TRBD2. CDR3 DNA: TGTGCCAGTAAAGGCGGGAGCTCTGAGCAGTTCTTC. It yields the protein CASKGGSSEQFF.